The source of this TCR beta chain is a study of PD-L1 blockade in urothelial cancer. Trimming removed 2 bases at V and 3 bases at J, with 13 bases between. CDR1 is MNHEY and CDR2 is SVGAGI in the germline V gene. This CDR3 is built from 16 residues. Time point noted: pretreatment peripheral blood. The protocol was immunoSEQ multiplex PCR, while the TCRdb copy is restricted to in-frame clones and leaves out a portion. The sample contains 95,000 or so clones, around 90% of which appear only once. The sequences come from PBMCs, collected around atezolizumab (anti-PD-L1) treatment. The source of this sequence is a man aged 60 to 69 with urothelial cancer. The genes are TRBV6-5 and TRBJ1-4; TRBD1 is a possible D gene (6 bases). The CDR3 is CASSYEQGRSNEKLFF. The CDR3 DNA sequence: TGTGCCAGCAGTTACGAACAGGGACGCTCTAATGAAAAACTGTTTTTT.